Below are 8 T cell receptor beta chains sequenced from a single sample in a study of response to subunit inactivated influenza vaccine (dated by TCRdb to about 2018). Library preparation employed RT-PCR. Sequencing was performed on an Illumina HiSeq 2500. The public reads were quality trimmed at Q25 with fastp and then assembled into clones with MiXCR by TCRdb, keeping productive beta chains. Every distinct CDR3 protein forms one entry, paired with its most common genes and DNA. In all, the sample holds about 540,000 distinct CDR3 sequences, and under 30% of those were seen once. The ten largest clones represent 2.5% to 3% of the sample. The same specimen was also included in a second study, on T cells expressing NK-cell markers. The second study reports: TCR beta cDNA libraries were prepared using 5'RACE template switching, which introduced a universal primer site and unique molecular identifiers.

Sample: CD4+ T cells sorted from PBMCs, taken 12 days after vaccination. Receptors originate from a man aged 45-65 years who received an inactivated influenza vaccine. Donor details come from another sample of the same person, matched by shared clones.

This clonotype was recorded a few times. V usage is TRBV3-1 and J usage is TRBJ1-2; TRBD1 is a possible D gene (6 bases). The length of the CDR3 is 14 residues. V was trimmed by 3 bases and J by 2 bases, leaving 10 bases between them. The V gene's germline CDR1 is LGHDT and CDR2 YNNKEL (reference sequence). The CDR3 spells CASSQPGQNYGYTF. The DNA for the CDR3 is TGTGCCAGCAGCCAGCCCGGACAGAACTATGGCTACACCTTC.

This clonotype appeared a few times. The chain joins TRBV20-1 to TRBJ2-7; D unresolved. Germline CDR1 reads DFQATT; CDR2 reads SNEGSKA (reference sequence). There are 14 residues in the CDR3. Trimming removed 0 bases at V and 0 bases at J, with 9 bases between. The CDR3 DNA reads TGCAGTGCTAGAGACACCAAAAGCTCCTACGAGCAGTACTTC. Translating gives CSARDTKSSYEQYF.

The rearrangement links TRBV5-1 to TRBJ2-6; 7 nucleotides align to TRBD2. The germline V gene has CDR1 SGHRS and CDR2 YFSETQ. V gave up 8 bases and J gave up 2 bases; unmatched junction bases: 4. The CDR3 has 14 amino acids. CDR3 in amino acids: CARGGVPGANVLTF. The CDR3 nucleotides are TGCGCCAGGGGGGGGGTCCCTGGGGCCAACGTCCTGACTTTC.

This clonotype was seen more than once but under ten times. V usage is TRBV5-8 and J usage is TRBJ1-5, with a weak D call TRBD1 (5 bases). The CDR3 is 15 amino acids. Trimming took 3 bases from V and 1 from J, leaving 11 bases between them. The V gene's germline CDR1 is SGHTS and CDR2 YDEGEE. The CDR3 coding sequence is TGTGCCAGCAGCTCTGGGGGGGTCAGCAATCAGCCCCAGCATTTT. As protein: CASSSGGVSNQPQHF. Drawing the rest from reference TRBV5-8 and TRBJ1-5, the complete variable domain is EAGVTQSPTHLIKTRGQQATLRCSPISGHTSVYWYQQALGLGLQFLLWYDEGEERNRGNFPPRFSGRQFPNYSSELNVNALELEDSALYLCASSSGGVSNQPQHFGDGTRLSIL.

The rearrangement links TRBV15 to TRBJ1-5; D remains ambiguous. This CDR3 contains 14 residues. Trimming left V 11 bases short and J 3 bases short, with 17 bases between. Germline CDR1 is LNHNV and CDR2 is YYDKDF (reference sequence). CDR3 coding DNA: TGTGCCTCTTCGTCGGGAACAGTCAATCAGCCCCAGCATTTT. Translated, it gives CASSSGTVNQPQHF.

This clonotype came up many times. The chain has TRBV5-1 and TRBJ2-2, with TRBD2 identical over 9 bases. In germline, CDR1 is SGHRS, CDR2 YFSETQ. This CDR3 has 17 amino acids. V dropped 4 bases and J dropped 0; count of bases not matched to a gene: 7. For the CDR3, the DNA is TGCGCCAGCAGCACTATGACTAGCGGTGCGAACACCGGGGAGCTGTTTTTT. Amino acids: CASSTMTSGANTGELFF.

The CDR3 spells CASSFGGTDTEAFF. The CDR3 region has the DNA TGTGCCAGCAGTTTTGGGGGTACGGACACTGAAGCTTTCTTT. The rearrangement uses TRBV12-3 or TRBV12-4 and TRBJ1-1, with D perhaps TRBD1 (5 bases). Trimming removed 3 bases at V and 3 bases at J, with 11 bases between. The length of the CDR3 is 14 residues.

The chain recombines TRBV7-3 with TRBJ2-5, with TRBD1 matching 9 bases. The assigned J gene may be wrong: the sequence end matches TRBJ2-3 better. Per the germline V gene, CDR1 is SGHTA and CDR2 is FQGTGA. The CDR3 extends over 12 amino acids. The CDR3 bases are TGTGCCAGCAGCCGGGACAGGGAAACGCAGTATTTT. Its translation: CASSRDRETQYF.